The T cell receptor beta chain under discussion was sequenced for a study of regulatory and conventional T cells in RAG deficiency. Study-wide points: Control T-cell subsets had markedly higher Shannon entropy and lower Simpson indices than RAG-deficient patients.

The sorted conventional CD4+ T cells were CD25-low and CD127-high, with genomic DNA sequenced. Trimming removed 1 base from V and 2 bases from J, with 6 bases in between. CDR3 length equals 14 residues. CDR1 is LNHDA and CDR2 is SQIVND in the germline V gene (reference sequence). This clone was observed a few times. Antigen specificity is unknown. Clones were sequenced by immunoSEQ multiplex PCR, and TCRdb holds only the in-frame ones, with some missing. The sample has about 46,000 clones; approximately 90% are singletons. This sample also appeared in a second study, on regulatory T cells. That work contributes: The primer mix had 52 TRBV and 13 TRBJ primers.

V is TRBV19 and J is TRBJ1-5; D is perhaps TRBD1 (6 bases). The sequenced sample was CD4+ effector T cells sorted from blood. The sequence derives from a human donor in good health. CDR3 in amino acids: CASSIGTGNQPQHF. The CDR3 DNA sequence: TGTGCCAGTAGTATAGGGACAGGCAATCAGCCCCAGCATTTT.